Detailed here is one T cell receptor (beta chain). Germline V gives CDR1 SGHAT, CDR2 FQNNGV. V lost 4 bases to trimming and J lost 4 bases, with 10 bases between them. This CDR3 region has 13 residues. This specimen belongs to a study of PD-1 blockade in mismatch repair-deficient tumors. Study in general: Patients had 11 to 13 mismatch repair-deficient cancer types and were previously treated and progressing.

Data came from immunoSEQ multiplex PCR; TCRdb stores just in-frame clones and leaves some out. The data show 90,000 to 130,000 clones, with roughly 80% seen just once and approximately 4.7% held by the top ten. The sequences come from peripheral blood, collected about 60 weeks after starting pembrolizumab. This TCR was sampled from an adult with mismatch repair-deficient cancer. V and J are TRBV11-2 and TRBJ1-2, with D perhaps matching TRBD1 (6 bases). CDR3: CASSSGVGYGYTF. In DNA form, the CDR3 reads TGTGCCAGCAGCTCAGGGGTTGGCTATGGCTACACCTTC.